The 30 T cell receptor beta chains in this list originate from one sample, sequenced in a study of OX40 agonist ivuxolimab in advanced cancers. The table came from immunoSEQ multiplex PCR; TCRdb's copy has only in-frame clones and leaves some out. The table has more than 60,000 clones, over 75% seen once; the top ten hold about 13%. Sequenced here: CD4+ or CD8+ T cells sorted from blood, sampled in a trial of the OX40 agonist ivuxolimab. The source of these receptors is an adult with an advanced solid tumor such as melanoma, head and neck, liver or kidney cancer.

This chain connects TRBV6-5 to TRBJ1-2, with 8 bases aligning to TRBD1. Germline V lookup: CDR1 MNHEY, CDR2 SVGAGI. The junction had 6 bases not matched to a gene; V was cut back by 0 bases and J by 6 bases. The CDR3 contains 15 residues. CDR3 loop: CASSYSNRGKDGYTF. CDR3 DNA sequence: TGTGCCAGCAGTTACTCTAACAGGGGGAAGGATGGCTACACCTTC.

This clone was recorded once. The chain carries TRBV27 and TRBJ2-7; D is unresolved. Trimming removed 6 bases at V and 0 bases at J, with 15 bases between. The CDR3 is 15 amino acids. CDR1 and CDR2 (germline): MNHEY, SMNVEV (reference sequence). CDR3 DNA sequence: TGTGCCAGCAGCCGTGGCCCATCTTACTCCTACGAGCAGTACTTC. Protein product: CASSRGPSYSYEQYF.

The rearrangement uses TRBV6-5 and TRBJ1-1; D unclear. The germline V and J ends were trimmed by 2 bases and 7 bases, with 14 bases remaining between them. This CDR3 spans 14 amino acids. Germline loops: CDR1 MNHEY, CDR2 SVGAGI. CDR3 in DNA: TGTGCCAGCAGTTACAGCCGTATATACAGTGAAGCTTTCTTT. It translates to CASSYSRIYSEAFF.

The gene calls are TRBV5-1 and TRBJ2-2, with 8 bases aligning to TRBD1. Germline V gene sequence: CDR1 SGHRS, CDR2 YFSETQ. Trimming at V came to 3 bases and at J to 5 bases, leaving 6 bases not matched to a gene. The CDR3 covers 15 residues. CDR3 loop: CASSSRTGMTGELFF. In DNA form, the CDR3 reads TGCGCCAGCAGCTCCCGGACAGGGATGACCGGGGAGCTGTTTTTT.

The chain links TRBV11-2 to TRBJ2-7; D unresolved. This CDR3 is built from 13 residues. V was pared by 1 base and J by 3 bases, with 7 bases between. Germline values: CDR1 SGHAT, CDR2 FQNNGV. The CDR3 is CASSLGGDYEQYF. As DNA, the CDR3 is TGTGCCAGCAGCTTAGGTGGAGACTACGAGCAGTACTTC.

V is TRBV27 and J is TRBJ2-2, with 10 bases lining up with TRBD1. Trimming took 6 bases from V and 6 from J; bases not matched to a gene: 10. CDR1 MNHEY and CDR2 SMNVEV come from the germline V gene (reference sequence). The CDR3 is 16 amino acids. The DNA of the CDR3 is TGTGCCAGCAGGACCCCGGGACAGGGGATTGCCGGGGAGCTGTTTTTT. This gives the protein CASRTPGQGIAGELFF.

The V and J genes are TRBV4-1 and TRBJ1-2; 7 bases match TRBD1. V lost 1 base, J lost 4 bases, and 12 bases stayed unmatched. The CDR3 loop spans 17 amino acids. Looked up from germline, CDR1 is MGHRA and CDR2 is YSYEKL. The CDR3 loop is CASSQVLQGPGSYGYTF. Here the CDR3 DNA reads TGCGCCAGCAGCCAAGTCTTACAGGGGCCGGGTAGCTATGGCTACACCTTC.

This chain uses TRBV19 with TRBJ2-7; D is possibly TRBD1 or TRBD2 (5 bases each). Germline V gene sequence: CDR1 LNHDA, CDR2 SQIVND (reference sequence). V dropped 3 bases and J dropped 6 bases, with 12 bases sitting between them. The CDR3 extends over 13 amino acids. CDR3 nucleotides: TGTGCCAGTAGTATCGGCCAGGGAGTCGAGCAGTACTTC. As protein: CASSIGQGVEQYF. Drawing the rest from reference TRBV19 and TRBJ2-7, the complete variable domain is DGGITQSPKYLFRKEGQNVTLSCEQNLNHDAMYWYRQDPGQGLRLIYYSQIVNDFQKGDIAEGYSVSREKKESFPLTVTSAQKNPTAFYLCASSIGQGVEQYFGPGTRLTVT.

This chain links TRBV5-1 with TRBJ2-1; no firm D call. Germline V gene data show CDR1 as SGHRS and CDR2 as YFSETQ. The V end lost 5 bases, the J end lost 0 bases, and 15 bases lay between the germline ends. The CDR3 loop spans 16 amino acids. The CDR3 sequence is CASSLRSGSSYNEQFF. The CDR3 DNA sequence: TGCGCCAGCAGTCTTAGGTCCGGTAGCTCCTACAATGAGCAGTTCTTC.

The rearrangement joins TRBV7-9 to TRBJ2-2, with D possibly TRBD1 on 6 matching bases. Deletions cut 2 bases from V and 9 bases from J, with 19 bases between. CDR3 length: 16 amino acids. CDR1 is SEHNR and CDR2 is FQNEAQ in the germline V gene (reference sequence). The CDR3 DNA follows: TGTGCCAGCAGCTTACCATCGACAGGTGCTGATAGGGAGCTGTTTTTT. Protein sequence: CASSLPSTGADRELFF.

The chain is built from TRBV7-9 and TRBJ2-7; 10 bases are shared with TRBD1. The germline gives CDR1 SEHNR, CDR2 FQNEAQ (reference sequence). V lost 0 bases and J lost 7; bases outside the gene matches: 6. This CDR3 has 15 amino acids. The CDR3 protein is CASSLAQGQGLEQYF. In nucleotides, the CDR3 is TGTGCCAGCAGCTTAGCTCAGGGACAGGGGCTGGAGCAGTACTTC.

Here the CDR3 reads CASRTGLGYEQYF. The DNA of the CDR3 is TGTGCCAGCAGGACAGGACTGGGGTACGAGCAGTACTTC. The rearrangement links TRBV5-6 to TRBJ2-7; tentative D call: TRBD1 (6 bases). The CDR3 is 13 amino acids. Germline loops: CDR1 SGHDT, CDR2 YYEEEE. V lost 5 bases to trimming and J lost 4 bases, with 13 bases between them.

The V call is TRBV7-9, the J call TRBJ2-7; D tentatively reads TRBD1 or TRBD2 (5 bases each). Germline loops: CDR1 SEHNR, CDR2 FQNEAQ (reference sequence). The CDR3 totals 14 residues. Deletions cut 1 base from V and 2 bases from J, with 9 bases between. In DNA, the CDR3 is TGTGCCAGCAGCTTAGTCGGGGCTACCTACGAGCAGTACTTC. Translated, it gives CASSLVGATYEQYF.

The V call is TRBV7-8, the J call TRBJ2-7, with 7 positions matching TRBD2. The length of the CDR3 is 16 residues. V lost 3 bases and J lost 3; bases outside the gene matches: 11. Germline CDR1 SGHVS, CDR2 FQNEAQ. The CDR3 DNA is TGTGCCAGCAGCTTCGTTAGGACTAGAGTCGTCTACGAGCAGTACTTC. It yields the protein CASSFVRTRVVYEQYF.

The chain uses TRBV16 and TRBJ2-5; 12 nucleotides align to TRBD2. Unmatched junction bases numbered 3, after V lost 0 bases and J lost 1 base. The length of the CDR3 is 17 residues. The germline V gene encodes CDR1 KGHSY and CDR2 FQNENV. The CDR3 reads CASSQSRGLAGQETQYF. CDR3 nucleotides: TGTGCCAGCAGCCAATCGAGGGGACTAGCGGGCCAAGAGACCCAGTACTTC.

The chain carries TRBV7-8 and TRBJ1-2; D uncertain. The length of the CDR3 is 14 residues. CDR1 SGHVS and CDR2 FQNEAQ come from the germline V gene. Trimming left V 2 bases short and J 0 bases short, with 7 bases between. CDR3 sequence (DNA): TGTGCCAGCAGCTTAATCGGCACTAACTATGGCTACACCTTC. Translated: CASSLIGTNYGYTF.

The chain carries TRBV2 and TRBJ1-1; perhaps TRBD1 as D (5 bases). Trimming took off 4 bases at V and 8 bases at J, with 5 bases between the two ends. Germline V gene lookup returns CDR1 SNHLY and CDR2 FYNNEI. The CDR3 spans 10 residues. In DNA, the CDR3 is TGTGCCAGCAGTGGGACAGAAGCTTTCTTT. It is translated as CASSGTEAFF.

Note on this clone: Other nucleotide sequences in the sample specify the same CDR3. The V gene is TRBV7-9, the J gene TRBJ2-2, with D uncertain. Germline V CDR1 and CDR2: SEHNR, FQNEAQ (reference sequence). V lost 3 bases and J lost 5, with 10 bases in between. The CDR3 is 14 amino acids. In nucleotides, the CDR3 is TGTGCCAGCAGCTTGGGCGGTGGGACCGGGGAGCTGTTTTTT. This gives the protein CASSLGGGTGELFF.

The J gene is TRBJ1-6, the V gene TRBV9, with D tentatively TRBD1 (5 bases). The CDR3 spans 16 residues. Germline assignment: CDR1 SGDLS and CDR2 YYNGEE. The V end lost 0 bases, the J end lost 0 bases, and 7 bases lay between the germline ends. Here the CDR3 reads CASSVEGSSYNSPLHF. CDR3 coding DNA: TGTGCCAGCAGCGTAGAGGGGAGCTCCTATAATTCACCCCTCCACTTT.

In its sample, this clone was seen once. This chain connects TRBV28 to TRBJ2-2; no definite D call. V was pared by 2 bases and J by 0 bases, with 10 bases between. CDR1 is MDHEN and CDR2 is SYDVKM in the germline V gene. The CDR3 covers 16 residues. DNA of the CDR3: TGTGCCAGCAGTTTAACGGGTTGGCCGAACACCGGGGAGCTGTTTTTT. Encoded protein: CASSLTGWPNTGELFF.

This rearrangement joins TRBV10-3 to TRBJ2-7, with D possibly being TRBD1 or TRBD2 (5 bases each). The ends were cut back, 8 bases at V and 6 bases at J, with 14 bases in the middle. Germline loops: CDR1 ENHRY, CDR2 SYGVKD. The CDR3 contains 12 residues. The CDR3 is CAIGASGREQYF. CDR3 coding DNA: TGTGCCATCGGGGCCTCGGGGCGCGAGCAGTACTTC.

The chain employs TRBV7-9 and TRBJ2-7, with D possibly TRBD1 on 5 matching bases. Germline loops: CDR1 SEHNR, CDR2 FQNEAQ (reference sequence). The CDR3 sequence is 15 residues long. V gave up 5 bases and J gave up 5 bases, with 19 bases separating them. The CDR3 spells CASSHRTRPPDEQYF. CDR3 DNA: TGTGCCAGCAGCCATCGGACACGGCCCCCGGACGAGCAGTACTTC. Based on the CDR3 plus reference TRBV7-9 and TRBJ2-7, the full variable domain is DTGVSQNPRHKITKRGQNVTFRCDPISEHNRLYWYRQTLGQGPEFLTYFQNEAQLEKSRLLSDRFSAERPKGSFSTLEIQRTEQGDSAMYLCASSHRTRPPDEQYFGPGTRLTVT.

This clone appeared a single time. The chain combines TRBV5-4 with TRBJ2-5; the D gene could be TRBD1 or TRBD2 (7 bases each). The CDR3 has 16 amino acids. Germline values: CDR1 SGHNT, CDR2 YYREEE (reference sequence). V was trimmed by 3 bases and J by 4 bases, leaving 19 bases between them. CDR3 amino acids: CASSSFDREGIETQYF. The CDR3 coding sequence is TGTGCCAGCAGCTCCTTCGACAGGGAGGGAATAGAGACCCAGTACTTC.

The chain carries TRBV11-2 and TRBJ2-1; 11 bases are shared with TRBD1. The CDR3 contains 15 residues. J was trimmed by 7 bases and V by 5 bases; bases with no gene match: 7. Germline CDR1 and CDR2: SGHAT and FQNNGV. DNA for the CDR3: TGTGCCAGCAGCCGTCGGGACAGGGGGACTAATGAGCAGTTCTTC. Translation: CASSRRDRGTNEQFF.

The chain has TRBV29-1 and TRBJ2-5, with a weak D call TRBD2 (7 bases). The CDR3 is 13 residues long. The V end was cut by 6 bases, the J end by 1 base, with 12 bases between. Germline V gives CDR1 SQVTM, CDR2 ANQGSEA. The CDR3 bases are TGCAGCGTGTGTCGGGGGGCCCAAGAGACCCAGTACTTC. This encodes CSVCRGAQETQYF.

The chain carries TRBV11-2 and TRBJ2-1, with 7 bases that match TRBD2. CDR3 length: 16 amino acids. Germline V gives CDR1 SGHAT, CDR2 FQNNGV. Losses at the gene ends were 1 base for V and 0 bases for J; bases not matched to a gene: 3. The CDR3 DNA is TGTGCCAGCAGCTTAGTGGCGGGAGCCTCCTACAATGAGCAGTTCTTC. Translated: CASSLVAGASYNEQFF.

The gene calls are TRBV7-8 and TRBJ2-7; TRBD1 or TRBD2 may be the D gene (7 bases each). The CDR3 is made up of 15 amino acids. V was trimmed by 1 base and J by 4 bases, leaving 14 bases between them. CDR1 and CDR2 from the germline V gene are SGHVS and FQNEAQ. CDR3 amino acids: CASSLVGGGVYEQYF. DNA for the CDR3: TGTGCCAGCAGCTTAGTGGGAGGGGGCGTTTACGAGCAGTACTTC.

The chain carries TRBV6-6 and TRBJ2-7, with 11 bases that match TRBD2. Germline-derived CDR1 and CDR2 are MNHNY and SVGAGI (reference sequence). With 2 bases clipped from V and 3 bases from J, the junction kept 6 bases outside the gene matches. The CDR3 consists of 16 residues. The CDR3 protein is CASSYIAGGPLYEQYF. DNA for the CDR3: TGTGCCAGCAGTTACATAGCGGGGGGGCCTCTCTACGAGCAGTACTTC.

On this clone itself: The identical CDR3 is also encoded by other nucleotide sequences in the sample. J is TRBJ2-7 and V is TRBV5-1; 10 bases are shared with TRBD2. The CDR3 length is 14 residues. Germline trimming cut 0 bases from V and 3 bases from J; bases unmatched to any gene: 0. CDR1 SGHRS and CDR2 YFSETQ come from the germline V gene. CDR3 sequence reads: CASSLASGGYEQYF. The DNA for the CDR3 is TGCGCCAGCAGCTTGGCTAGCGGGGGCTACGAGCAGTACTTC.

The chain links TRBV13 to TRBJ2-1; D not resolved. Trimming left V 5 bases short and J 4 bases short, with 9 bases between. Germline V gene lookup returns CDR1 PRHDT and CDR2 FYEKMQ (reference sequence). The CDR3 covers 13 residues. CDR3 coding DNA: TGTGCCAGCAGCCCGAGGAATTACAATGAGCAGTTCTTC. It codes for CASSPRNYNEQFF. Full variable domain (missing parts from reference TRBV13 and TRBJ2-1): AAGVIQSPRHLIKEKRETATLKCYPIPRHDTVYWYQQGPGQDPQFLISFYEKMQSDKGSIPDRFSAQQFSDYHSELNMSSLELGDSALYFCASSPRNYNEQFFGPGTRLTVL.